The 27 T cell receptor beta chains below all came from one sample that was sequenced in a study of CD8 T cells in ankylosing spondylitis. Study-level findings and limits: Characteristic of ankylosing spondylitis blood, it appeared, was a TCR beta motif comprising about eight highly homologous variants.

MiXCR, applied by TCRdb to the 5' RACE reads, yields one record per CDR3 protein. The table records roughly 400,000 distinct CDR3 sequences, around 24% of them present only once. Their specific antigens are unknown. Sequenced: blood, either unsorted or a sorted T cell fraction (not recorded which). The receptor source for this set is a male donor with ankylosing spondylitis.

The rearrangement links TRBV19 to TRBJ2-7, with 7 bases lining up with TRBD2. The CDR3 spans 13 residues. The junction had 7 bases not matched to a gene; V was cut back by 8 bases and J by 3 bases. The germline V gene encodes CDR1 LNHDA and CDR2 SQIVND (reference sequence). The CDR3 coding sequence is TGTGCCAGTCACAGCGGGAACCTCTACGAGCAGTACTTC. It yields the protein CASHSGNLYEQYF.

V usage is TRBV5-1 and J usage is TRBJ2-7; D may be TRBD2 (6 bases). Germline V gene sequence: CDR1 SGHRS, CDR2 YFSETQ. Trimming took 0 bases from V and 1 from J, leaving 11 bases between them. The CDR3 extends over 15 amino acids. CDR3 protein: CASSLVGGDSYEQYF. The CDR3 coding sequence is TGCGCCAGCAGCTTGGTGGGCGGGGATTCCTACGAGCAGTACTTC.

The DNA for the CDR3 is TGTGCCAGCAGTGAAGAGCTTACAGGGAACTACGAGCAGTACTTC. Residues: CASSEELTGNYEQYF. The V and J genes are TRBV6-1 and TRBJ2-7, with D maybe TRBD1 (6 bases). The germline V gene encodes CDR1 MNHNS and CDR2 SASEGT. The CDR3 runs to 15 residues. The V end was cut by 1 base, the J end by 3 bases, with 13 bases between.

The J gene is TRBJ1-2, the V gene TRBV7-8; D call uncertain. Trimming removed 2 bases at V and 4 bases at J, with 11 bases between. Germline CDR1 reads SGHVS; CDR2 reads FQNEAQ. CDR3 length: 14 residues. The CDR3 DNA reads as TGTGCCAGCAGCTTATATCCAGAAGCCTATGGCTACACCTTC. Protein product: CASSLYPEAYGYTF.

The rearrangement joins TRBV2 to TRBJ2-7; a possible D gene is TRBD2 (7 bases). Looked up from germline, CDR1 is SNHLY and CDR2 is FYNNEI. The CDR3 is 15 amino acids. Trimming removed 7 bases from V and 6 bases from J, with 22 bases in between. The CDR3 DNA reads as TGTGCCAGCACCGCGGACTGGGCCGGGGGGCCCGAGCAGTACTTC. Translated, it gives CASTADWAGGPEQYF.

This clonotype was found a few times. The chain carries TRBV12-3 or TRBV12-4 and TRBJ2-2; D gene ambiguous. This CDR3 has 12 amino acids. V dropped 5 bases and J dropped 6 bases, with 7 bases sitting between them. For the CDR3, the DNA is TGTGCCAGCAGTCCGATACCCGGGGAGCTGTTTTTT. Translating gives CASSPIPGELFF.

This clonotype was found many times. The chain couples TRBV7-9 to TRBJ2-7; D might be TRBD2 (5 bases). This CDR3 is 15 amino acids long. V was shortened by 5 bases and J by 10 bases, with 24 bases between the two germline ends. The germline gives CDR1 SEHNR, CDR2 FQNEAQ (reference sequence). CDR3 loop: CASSLHREGLLRQYF. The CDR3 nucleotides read TGTGCCAGCAGCCTCCACCGGGAAGGACTCCTTCGTCAGTACTTC.

The CDR3 region is CASQKRGAGGELFF. As DNA, the CDR3 is TGTGCCAGCCAGAAAAGGGGCGCGGGCGGGGAGCTGTTTTTT. The chain carries TRBV2 and TRBJ2-2; D is tentatively TRBD1 or TRBD2 (5 bases each). Looked up from germline, CDR1 is SNHLY and CDR2 is FYNNEI. Trimming left V 8 bases short and J 7 bases short, with 17 bases between. This CDR3 is built from 14 residues.

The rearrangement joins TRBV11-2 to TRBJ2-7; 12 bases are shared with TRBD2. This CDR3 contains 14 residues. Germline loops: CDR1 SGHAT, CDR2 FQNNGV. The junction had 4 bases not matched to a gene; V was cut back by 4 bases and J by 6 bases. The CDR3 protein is CASSSTSGRVEQYF. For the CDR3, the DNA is TGTGCCAGCAGCTCGACTAGCGGGAGAGTCGAGCAGTACTTC.

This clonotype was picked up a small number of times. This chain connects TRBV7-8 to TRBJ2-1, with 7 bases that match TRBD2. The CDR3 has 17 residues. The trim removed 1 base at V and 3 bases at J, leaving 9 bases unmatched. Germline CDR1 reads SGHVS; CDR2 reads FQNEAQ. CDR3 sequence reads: CASSLEQAGWGYNEQFF. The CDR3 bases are TGTGCCAGCAGCTTAGAGCAAGCGGGATGGGGCTACAATGAGCAGTTCTTC.

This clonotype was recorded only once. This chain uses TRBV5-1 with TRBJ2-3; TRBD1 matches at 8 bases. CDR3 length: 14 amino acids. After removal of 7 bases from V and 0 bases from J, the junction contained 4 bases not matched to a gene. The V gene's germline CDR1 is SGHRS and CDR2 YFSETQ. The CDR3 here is CASGQGPSTDTQYF. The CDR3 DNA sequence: TGCGCCAGCGGACAGGGCCCAAGCACAGATACGCAGTATTTT.

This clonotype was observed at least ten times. The CDR3 sequence is CASSPGQNTGELFF. The DNA of the CDR3 is TGTGCCAGCAGCCCGGGACAGAACACCGGGGAGCTGTTTTTT. This chain uses TRBV18 with TRBJ2-2; possible D gene TRBD1, 6 bases. Trimming cost V 8 bases and J 1 base, with 11 bases left between them. The CDR3 runs to 14 residues. Per germline, CDR1 KGHSH and CDR2 LQKENI.

The CDR3 protein is CASSAAVTEAFF. The CDR3, as DNA: TGTGCCAGCAGCGCGGCCGTCACTGAAGCTTTCTTT. The gene calls are TRBV28 and TRBJ1-1; D remains unclear. Germline V gives CDR1 MDHEN, CDR2 SYDVKM. The CDR3 is 12 amino acids. The ends were cut back, 6 bases at V and 4 bases at J, with 9 bases in the middle. Variable domain in full (rest from reference TRBV28 and TRBJ1-1): DVKVTQSSRYLVKRTGEKVFLECVQDMDHENMFWYRQDPGLGLRLIYFSYDVKMKEKGDIPEGYSVSREKKERFSLILESASTNQTSMYLCASSAAVTEAFFGQGTRLTVV.

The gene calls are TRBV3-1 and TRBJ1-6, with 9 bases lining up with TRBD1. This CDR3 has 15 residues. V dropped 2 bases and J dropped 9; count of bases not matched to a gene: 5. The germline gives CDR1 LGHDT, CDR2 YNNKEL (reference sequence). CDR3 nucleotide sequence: TGTGCCAGCAGCCAACCGGGACAGGGTGTTTCACCCCTCCACTTT. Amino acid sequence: CASSQPGQGVSPLHF.

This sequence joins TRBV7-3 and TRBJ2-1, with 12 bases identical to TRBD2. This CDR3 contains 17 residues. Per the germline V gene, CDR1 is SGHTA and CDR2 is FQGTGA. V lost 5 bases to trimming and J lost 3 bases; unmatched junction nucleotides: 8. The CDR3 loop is CASSPSGLAGFYNEQFF. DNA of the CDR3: TGTGCCAGCAGCCCCTCAGGACTAGCGGGATTCTACAATGAGCAGTTCTTC.

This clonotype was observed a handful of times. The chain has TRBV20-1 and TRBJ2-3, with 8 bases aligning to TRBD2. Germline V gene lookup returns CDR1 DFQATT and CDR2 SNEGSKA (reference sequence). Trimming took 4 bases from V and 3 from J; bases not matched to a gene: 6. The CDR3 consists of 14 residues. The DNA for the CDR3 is TGCAGTGCTATAAAGGGCGGGAGGACAGATACGCAGTATTTT. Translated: CSAIKGGRTDTQYF.

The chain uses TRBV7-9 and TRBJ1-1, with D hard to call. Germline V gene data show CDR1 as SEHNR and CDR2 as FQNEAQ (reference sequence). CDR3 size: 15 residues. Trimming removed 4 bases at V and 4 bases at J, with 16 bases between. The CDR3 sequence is CASSSRGTPGTEAFF. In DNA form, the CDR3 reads TGTGCCAGCAGCTCACGCGGTACCCCGGGCACTGAAGCTTTCTTT.

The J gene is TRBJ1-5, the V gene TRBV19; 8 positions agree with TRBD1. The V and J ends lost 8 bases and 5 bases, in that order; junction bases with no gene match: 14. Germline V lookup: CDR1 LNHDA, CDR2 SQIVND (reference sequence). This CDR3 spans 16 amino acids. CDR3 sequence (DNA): TGTGCCAGTCGCCTGCGACCAGGGGGCAGATATCAGCCCCAGCATTTT. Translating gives CASRLRPGGRYQPQHF.

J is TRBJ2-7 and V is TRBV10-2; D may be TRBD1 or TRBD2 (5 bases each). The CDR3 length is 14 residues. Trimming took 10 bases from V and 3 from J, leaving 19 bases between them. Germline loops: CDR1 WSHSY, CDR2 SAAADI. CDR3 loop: CATNPSGTHYEQYF. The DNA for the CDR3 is TGCGCCACCAACCCGAGTGGGACCCACTACGAGCAGTACTTC.

This CDR3 is CASSAYSGEKLFF. The CDR3 DNA reads as TGTGCCAGCAGCGCGTACTCTGGAGAAAAACTGTTTTTT. This rearrangement joins TRBV7-3 to TRBJ1-4; D remains ambiguous. Trimming removed 5 bases at V and 8 bases at J, with 12 bases between. From germline, CDR1 is SGHTA and CDR2 FQGTGA. This CDR3 region has 13 residues.

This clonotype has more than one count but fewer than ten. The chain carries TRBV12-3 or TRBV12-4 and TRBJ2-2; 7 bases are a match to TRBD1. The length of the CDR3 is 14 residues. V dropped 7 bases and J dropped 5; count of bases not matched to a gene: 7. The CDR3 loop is CASTLTGNTGELFF. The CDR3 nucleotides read TGTGCCAGCACCTTGACAGGGAATACCGGGGAGCTGTTTTTT.

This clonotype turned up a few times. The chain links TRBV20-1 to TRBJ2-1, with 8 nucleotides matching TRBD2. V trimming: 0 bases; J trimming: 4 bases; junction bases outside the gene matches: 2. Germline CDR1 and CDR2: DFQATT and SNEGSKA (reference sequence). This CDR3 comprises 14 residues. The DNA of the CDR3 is TGCAGTGCTAGAGAACTAGCGGAGTACAATGAGCAGTTCTTC. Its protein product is CSARELAEYNEQFF.

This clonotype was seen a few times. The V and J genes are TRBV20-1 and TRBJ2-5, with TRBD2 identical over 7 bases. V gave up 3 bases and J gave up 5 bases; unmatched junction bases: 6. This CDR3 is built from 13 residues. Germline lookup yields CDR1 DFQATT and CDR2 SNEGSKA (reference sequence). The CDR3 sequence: CSARGGRGETQYF. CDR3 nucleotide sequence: TGCAGTGCTAGGGGCGGGAGAGGGGAGACCCAGTACTTC.

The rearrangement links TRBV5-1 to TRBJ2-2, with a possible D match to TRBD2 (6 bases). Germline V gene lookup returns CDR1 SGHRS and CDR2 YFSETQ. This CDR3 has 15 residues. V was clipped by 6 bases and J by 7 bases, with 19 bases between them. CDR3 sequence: CASTPLRGKVGELFF. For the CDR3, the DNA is TGCGCCAGCACCCCCCTACGCGGGAAGGTCGGGGAGCTGTTTTTT.

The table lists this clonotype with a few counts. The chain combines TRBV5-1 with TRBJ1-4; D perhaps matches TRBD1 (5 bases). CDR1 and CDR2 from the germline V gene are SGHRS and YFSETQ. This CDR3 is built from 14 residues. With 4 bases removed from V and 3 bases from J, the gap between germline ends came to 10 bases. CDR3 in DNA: TGCGCCAGCAGCAGGGGCCTTGCTAATGAAAAACTGTTTTTT. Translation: CASSRGLANEKLFF. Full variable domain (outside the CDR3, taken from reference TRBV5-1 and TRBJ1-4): KAGVTQTPRYLIKTRGQQVTLSCSPISGHRSVSWYQQTPGQGLQFLFEYFSETQRNKGNFPGRFSGRQFSNSRSEMNVSTLELGDSALYLCASSRGLANEKLFFGSGTQLSVL.

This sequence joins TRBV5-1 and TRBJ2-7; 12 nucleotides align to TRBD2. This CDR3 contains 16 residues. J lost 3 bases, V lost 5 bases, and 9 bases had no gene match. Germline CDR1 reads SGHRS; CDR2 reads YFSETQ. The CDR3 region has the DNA TGCGCCAGCAGTTCTGGACAGGGACTAGCGGGCTACGAGCAGTACTTC. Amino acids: CASSSGQGLAGYEQYF.

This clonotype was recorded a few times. The CDR3 protein is CASSQVGDSVYEQFF. As DNA, the CDR3 is TGTGCCAGCAGCCAAGTGGGGGACTCCGTTTATGAGCAGTTCTTC. The chain uses TRBV3-1 and TRBJ2-1; possibly TRBD2 for D (6 bases). CDR3 length: 15 residues. The germline V gene has CDR1 LGHDT and CDR2 YNNKEL (reference sequence). Trimming pared 1 base from V and 8 bases from J, leaving 15 bases between.